This T cell receptor beta chain was captured by sequencing in a study of identical twins listed by TCRdb under 2016. About the study as a whole: The study deep-sequenced TCR alpha and beta repertoires from monozygotic twins, unrelated adults of various ages and cord blood to test whether fetal clonotypes persist. To rule out contamination, the twin experiments were replicated at different times with different library preparation protocols. Overall study outcomes, separate from this receptor: Invariant T cells such as MAIT and iNKT could partly confound zero-insertion analyses, though diverse VJ usage argued against this for most clonotypes. A weaker excess of twin sharing was found in beta out-of-frame sequences because the signal-to-noise ratio was lowered by fewer shared sequences. Compared with coincidental sharing between unrelated individuals, out-of-frame TCR alpha sequences shared between twins showed an excess of sequences with low generation probability. Conclusions relied on cross-sectional statistical analysis, since the same donors could not be followed over many years. Recombination models systematically underestimated out-of-frame TCR alpha sharing in monozygotic twins but agreed with sharing between unrelated individuals. Fewer insertions were carried by abundant cord blood beta clonotypes; a weaker similar trend was observed in young adult naive repertoires, while no such trend was observed in memory repertoires.

Every donor in the study was a healthy Caucasian. Three unrelated non-twin adults were additionally sequenced: a male aged 18 to 29, a male aged 50 to 60 and a female aged 50 to 60. Miltenyi CD45RO+ enrichment and human naive T-cell isolation kits were used to isolate memory (CD45RO+) and naive T cells from PBMC. The method behind the library was 5' RACE. These reads were obtained on an Illumina HiSeq 2000. A universal primer binding site was added through template switching, and the final cDNA carried a unique molecular identifier so that TCR cDNA molecules could be counted accurately. Specific primers in the conserved constant-segment region were used to synthesize first-strand cDNA for the TCR alpha and beta chains. Each cDNA library was double barcoded, with a SMART-Mk sample barcode plus Illumina barcodes, to control for contamination. Two successive PCR steps introduced TruSeq adapter sequences along with Illumina sample barcodes. Sequencing of the TCR alpha and beta cDNA libraries was done on the Illumina HiSeq platform using custom primers. In the source study's methods: MiGEC processed the raw reads to extract unique molecular identifiers, while MiXCR was used to determine the CDR3 positions. For each individual, recombination models were inferred using an EM algorithm with the repgenHMM and IGoR tools. The tcR package in R was used for shared clonotype analysis, with sharing normalized by the product of cloneset sizes. To study raw recombination free of thymic and clonal selection effects, out-of-frame nonproductive sequences were analyzed. TCRdb reran the public reads through fastp at Q25 and MiXCR, keeping productive beta chains. CDR3 protein sequences are deduplicated, and each keeps its most common genes and DNA. TCRdb, rather than the study authors, made the V and J calls. The sample data list a few hundred thousand distinct CDR3 sequences, and 15% to 20% of these were observed just once. Around 12% of the sample goes to the ten largest clones.

There are many counts of this clonotype. Its antigen has not been determined. No much larger clone is present one base from it, and per-base qualities are unavailable. Sequenced sample: naive T cells sorted from blood. Per the publication, the cell subset or site label means: cells isolated with a human naive T-cell isolation kit. The source is a man aged 50 to 59 in good health.

The DNA is as follows: TGCAGCGTTGAATTACGACTAGCGGCCTCCTACGAGCAGTACTTC. Its protein is CSVELRLAASYEQYF. The rearranged chain carries TRBV29-1 and TRBJ2-7; 9 central nucleotides agree with TRBD2. CDR1 and CDR2, looked up from the germline V gene, are SQVTM and ANQGSEA. The V end gives up 2 bases and the J end 0 bases, leaving 5 bases in the junction not matched to a gene. The CDR3 holds 15 amino acids from the cysteine to the phenylalanine. Just the 45-base CDR3 DNA is kept, in frame starting at base 1.